This T cell receptor beta chain was retrieved from a study of shared clonotypes between healthy human individuals. Whole-study context: CD4 naive and memory got three plates each, CD8 naive two, CD8 memory one.

All donors were Caucasian adults living in Nashville, Tennessee. From CD4+ cells came CD45RA+ naive and CD45RA-negative memory subsets. In its sample, this clone was seen once. Other DNA sequences of this sample code for an identical CDR3. The CDR3 is made up of 14 amino acids. The germline gives CDR1 SGHRS, CDR2 YFSETQ. Losses at the gene ends were 3 bases for V and 4 bases for J; bases not matched to a gene: 5. Method: immunoSEQ multiplex PCR; TCRdb's copy keeps in-frame clones and lacks some. The data hold 2 million to 3 million clones, with over 85% observed a single time. The sequencing sample was made of naive CD4+ T cells from PBMCs. The subset denotes: CD45RA+ positively selected. The TCR comes from a man in his late teens or twenties in good health. Some clones in this sample may be carry-over from other donors' samples. The V call is TRBV5-1, the J call TRBJ2-5; 8 bases match TRBD2. This CDR3 reads CASSSTSGIETQYF. The CDR3, as DNA: TGCGCCAGCAGCTCTACTAGCGGCATAGAGACCCAGTACTTC.